Listed below are T cell receptor beta chains from one sample, sequenced in a study of a mutant IDH1 vaccine in newly diagnosed glioma. Antigens of these TCRs are unknown. Here immunoSEQ multiplex PCR was the method, and the copy in TCRdb shows in-frame clones only, minus some. Here the sample spans some 29,000 clones, around 87% being singletons. Sequenced here: peripheral blood mononuclear cells (PBMCs), sampled from a glioma patient whose treatment included an IDH1 peptide vaccine. The receptor set was obtained from a woman aged 40 to 50 with glioma. Some clones in this sample may be carry-over from other donors' samples. CDR3s include the opening cysteine and the closing phenylalanine or tryptophan. A D gene is named only where the DNA matches it firmly. Not all rows give a size; the values are once, few, many and, for expanded clones, a class.

D gene	J gene	clone size	V gene	CDR3 DNA	CDR3 protein
.	TRBJ2-2	.	TRBV7-6	TGTGCCAGCAGCCCCCGCGCAGGTCTGACCGGGGAGCTGTTTTTT	CASSPRAGLTGELFF
.	TRBJ2-7	.	TRBV6-6	TGTGCCAGCAGTTACTCAGGCGGGACAAGCGATTACGAGCAGTACTTC	CASSYSGGTSDYEQYF
.	TRBJ1-3	few	TRBV28	TGTGCCAGCAGTCCCGCCGGGACGCGGTCTGGAAACACCATATATTTT	CASSPAGTRSGNTIYF
.	TRBJ2-2	.	TRBV11-2	TGTGCCAGCAGCTTAGGGTCCCTTAACACCGGGGAGCTGTTTTTT	CASSLGSLNTGELFF
TRBD1	TRBJ1-2	.	TRBV23-1	TGCGCCAGCGGATACAGACAGGGGAGGGAGGGCTACACCTTC	CASGYRQGREGYTF
.	TRBJ1-2	.	TRBV5-4	TGTGCCAGCAGCTTGGACAGGGCGCGGGGCTACACCTTC	CASSLDRARGYTF
TRBD1	TRBJ2-1	few	TRBV28	TGTGCCAGCAGAACCGGGACAGCCAATGAGCAGTTCTTC	CASRTGTANEQFF
.	TRBJ2-3	.	TRBV7-2	TGTGCCAGCAGCTTCTCACCAGATACGCAGTATTTT	CASSFSPDTQYF
.	TRBJ1-1	.	TRBV5-5	TGTGCCAGCAGCCTAGCCGGTGGGGTTTACACTGAAGCTTTCTTT	CASSLAGGVYTEAFF
.	TRBJ1-2	few	TRBV29-1	TGCAGCGTTGAGGTTCTAAAGGGGGTGGCGGATGGCTACACCTTC	CSVEVLKGVADGYTF
TRBD1	TRBJ2-3	.	TRBV4-2	TGTGCCAGCAGCGCACAGGGGACAGATACGCAGTATTTT	CASSAQGTDTQYF
TRBD1	TRBJ2-5	.	TRBV7-7	TGTGCTAGCAGCCAAGGGGGCTCGGAGACCCAGTACTTC	CASSQGGSETQYF
.	TRBJ2-7	.	TRBV19	TGTGCCAGTAGTCCAGGGGATTCGTACGAGCAGTACTTC	CASSPGDSYEQYF
TRBD2	TRBJ2-1	.	TRBV10-3	TGTGCCATCAGTGATCGGACTAGTCCCGGCGAGCAGTTCTTC	CAISDRTSPGEQFF
.	TRBJ2-5	.	TRBV4-2	TGTGCCAGCAGCCAAGGGTCGAGGAATTGGTACCAAGAGACCCAGTACTTC	CASSQGSRNWYQETQYF
TRBD1	TRBJ1-1	once	TRBV6-5	TGTGCCAGCAGTCGACAGGGTGAAGCTTTCTTT	CASSRQGEAFF
.	TRBJ2-7	.	TRBV19	TGTGCCAGTGATACAGGGCGAGAAAATAGCGAGCAGTACTTC	CASDTGRENSEQYF
TRBD1	TRBJ1-1	.	TRBV6-5	TGTGCCAGCAGGCGAACAGGGGCGGGCACTGAAGCTTTCTTT	CASRRTGAGTEAFF
.	TRBJ1-5	.	TRBV18	TGTGCCAGCTCATTACTAGGGGGGAGCAATCAGCCCCAGCATTTT	CASSLLGGSNQPQHF
.	TRBJ1-1	.	TRBV11-1	TGTGCCAGCAGCCAATCGGCGGAAGATACTGAAGCTTTCTTT	CASSQSAEDTEAFF
.	TRBJ2-3	.	TRBV10-1	TGCGCCATCAAGGGGGCAGATACGCAGTATTTT	CAIKGADTQYF
.	TRBJ1-3	.	TRBV27	TGTGCCAGCAAGGGGTCTAAGGGGGGTAACACCATATATTTT	CASKGSKGGNTIYF
TRBD1	TRBJ2-2	.	TRBV7-2	TGTGCCAGCAGCATACAGGGACAGCTAGGGGAGCTGTTTTTT	CASSIQGQLGELFF
.	TRBJ2-1	.	TRBV18	TGTGCCAGCTCACCCGGAGAGGGTAGTGAGCAGTTCTTC	CASSPGEGSEQFF
.	TRBJ1-5	.	TRBV28	TGTGCCAGCAGTCCCCAGACATGGTATAGCAATCAGCCCCAGCATTTT	CASSPQTWYSNQPQHF
TRBD2	TRBJ2-3	.	TRBV7-2	TGTGCCAGCAGCCCATCTAGCGGTTCTAGAGGAACGCAGTATTTT	CASSPSSGSRGTQYF
.	TRBJ1-1	few	TRBV28	TGTGCCAGCACAAATCGCAGGGACCCAAGAACTGAAGCTTTCTTT	CASTNRRDPRTEAFF
.	TRBJ2-7	.	TRBV27	TGTGCCAGCAGTTTAACGGGGAATCCGCAGTACTTC	CASSLTGNPQYF
.	TRBJ1-2	.	TRBV27	TGTGCCAGCAGTTTATCTGGGGGGATCAACTATGGCTACACCTTC	CASSLSGGINYGYTF
.	TRBJ2-3	.	TRBV5-6	TGTGCCAGCAGCTTGCGGCAGGGAGGAGATACGCAGTATTTT	CASSLRQGGDTQYF
TRBD1	TRBJ2-7	.	TRBV5-4	TGTGCCAGCAGCTTTCTCCGGACAGGTCGGGACGAGCAGTACTTC	CASSFLRTGRDEQYF
.	TRBJ1-5	.	TRBV7-2	TGTGCCAGCAGCCCCGACGGGGGGGGGCAGCCCCAGCATTTT	CASSPDGGGQPQHF
TRBD2	TRBJ2-3	.	TRBV29-1	TGCAGCGTTGGGGTAGCGGGGGGGTACACAGATACGCAGTATTTT	CSVGVAGGYTDTQYF
.	TRBJ1-4	.	TRBV4-3	TGCGCCAGCAGCGGGGTAGAGGGTGAAAAACTGTTTTTT	CASSGVEGEKLFF
TRBD2	TRBJ2-7	.	TRBV25-1	TGTGCCAGCAGACTAGCGGGATTGTACGAGCAGTACTTC	CASRLAGLYEQYF
.	TRBJ2-7	.	TRBV6-1	TGTGCCAGCAGACCCGGGACCGCGGGTCTCGAGCAGTACTTC	CASRPGTAGLEQYF
.	TRBJ2-1	.	TRBV6-4	TGTGCCAGCAGTTCCTGGACGTCGCCTGAGCAGTTCTTC	CASSSWTSPEQFF
.	TRBJ2-3	.	TRBV23-1	TGCGCCACCCTTACCCCCGCGGATACGCAGTATTTT	CATLTPADTQYF
.	TRBJ2-7	.	TRBV20-1	TGCAGTGCTTTCGTGTCTGGGGAGCAGTACTTC	CSAFVSGEQYF
TRBD1	TRBJ2-1	once	TRBV7-9	TGTGCCAGCAGCCCCCGGGACAGGGGGACGGATGAGCAGTTCTTC	CASSPRDRGTDEQFF
.	TRBJ2-1	.	TRBV7-2	TGTGCCAGCAGCGGTCGTAGTGGCAATGAGCAGTTCTTC	CASSGRSGNEQFF
.	TRBJ1-2	.	TRBV6-1	TGTGCCAGCAGCCAGGAGGTCTATGGCTACACCTTC	CASSQEVYGYTF
TRBD2	TRBJ2-4	.	TRBV28	TGTGCCAGCAGTTTTGGGACTACCCCAAACATTCAGTACTTC	CASSFGTTPNIQYF
.	TRBJ2-5	.	TRBV4-1	TGCGCCAGCAGCCAAGAGATAACGAAGACCCAGTACTTC	CASSQEITKTQYF
.	TRBJ2-7	.	TRBV19	TGTGCCAGTAGTGCCCCCAGGGGGAGGCGGGCCTACGAGCAGTACTTC	CASSAPRGRRAYEQYF
.	TRBJ1-5	.	TRBV29-1	TGCAGCGTAGCCGCGGTCGATGGGGGGAATCAGCCCCAGCATTTT	CSVAAVDGGNQPQHF
.	TRBJ2-1	few	TRBV7-2	TGTGCCAGCAGCTTCTCCCGTTCACGCACGAGCTCCTACAATGAGCAGTTCTTC	CASSFSRSRTSSYNEQFF
TRBD2	TRBJ2-3	.	TRBV7-2	TGTGCCAGCAGCTTAGAGGCGGGGGGGACAGATACGCAGTATTTT	CASSLEAGGTDTQYF
.	TRBJ2-7	.	TRBV7-6	TGTGCCAGCAGCCTATCTACTCGGGGTGGCTGGTACGAGCAGTACTTC	CASSLSTRGGWYEQYF
.	TRBJ1-2	.	TRBV10-3	TGTGCCATCAGTGAAGGGCAGGGCGCGTCCTATGGCTACACCTTC	CAISEGQGASYGYTF
.	TRBJ1-6	.	TRBV6-1	TGTGCCAGCAGTGAAGCGTCGGGGGGGTTCCCCCCCCTCCACTTT	CASSEASGGFPPLHF
TRBD1	TRBJ1-1	.	TRBV7-2	TGTGCCAGCACCAAAGGGGGCAGTGAAGCTTTCTTT	CASTKGGSEAFF
.	TRBJ1-5	.	TRBV19	TGTGCCAGTAGCCGAGGGTCGACGCCCCAGCATTTT	CASSRGSTPQHF
.	TRBJ1-2	.	TRBV11-2	TGTGCCAGCAGCTTTGACGGCCGGCGAGGCTACACCTTC	CASSFDGRRGYTF
.	TRBJ2-7	.	TRBV6-5	TGTGCCAGCAGCTACGGGCCGTCCTACGAGCAGTACTTC	CASSYGPSYEQYF
TRBD1	TRBJ2-7	.	TRBV27	TGTGCCAGCAGTACATACAGGGGTCGTGACGGCGAGCAGTACTTC	CASSTYRGRDGEQYF
.	TRBJ2-7	.	TRBV29-1	TGCAGCGTTGACGGAGGCTACGAGCAGTACTTC	CSVDGGYEQYF
.	TRBJ2-3	.	TRBV6-5	TGTGCCAGCAGTTACCTCCGGCAGGGCACAGATACGCAGTATTTT	CASSYLRQGTDTQYF